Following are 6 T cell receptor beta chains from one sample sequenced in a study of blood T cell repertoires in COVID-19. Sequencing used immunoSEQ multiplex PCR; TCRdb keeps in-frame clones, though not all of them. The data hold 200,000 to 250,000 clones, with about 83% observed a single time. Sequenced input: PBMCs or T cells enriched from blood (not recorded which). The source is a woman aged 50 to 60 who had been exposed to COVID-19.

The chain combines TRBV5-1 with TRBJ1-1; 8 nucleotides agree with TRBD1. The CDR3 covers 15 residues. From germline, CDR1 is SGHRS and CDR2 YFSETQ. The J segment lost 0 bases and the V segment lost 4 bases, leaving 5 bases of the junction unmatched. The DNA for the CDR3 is TGCGCCAGCAGCAGGGGACAGGCAATGAACACTGAAGCTTTCTTT. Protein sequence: CASSRGQAMNTEAFF. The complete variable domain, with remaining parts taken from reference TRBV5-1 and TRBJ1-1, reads KAGVTQTPRYLIKTRGQQVTLSCSPISGHRSVSWYQQTPGQGLQFLFEYFSETQRNKGNFPGRFSGRQFSNSRSEMNVSTLELGDSALYLCASSRGQAMNTEAFFGQGTRLTVV.

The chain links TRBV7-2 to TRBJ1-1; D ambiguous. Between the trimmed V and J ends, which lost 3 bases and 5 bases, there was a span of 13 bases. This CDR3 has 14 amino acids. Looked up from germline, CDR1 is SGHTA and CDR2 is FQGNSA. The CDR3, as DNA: TGTGCCAGCAGCTTCCGGACGGGAATAACTGAAGCTTTCTTT. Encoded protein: CASSFRTGITEAFF.

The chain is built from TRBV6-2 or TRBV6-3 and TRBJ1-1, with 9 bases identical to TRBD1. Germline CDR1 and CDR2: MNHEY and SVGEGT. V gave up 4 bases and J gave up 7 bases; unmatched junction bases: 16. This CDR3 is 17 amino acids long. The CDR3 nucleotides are TGTGCCAGCAGTTCACTAGGACAGGGGCGTAATAGGGGTGAAGCTTTCTTT. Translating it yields CASSSLGQGRNRGEAFF.

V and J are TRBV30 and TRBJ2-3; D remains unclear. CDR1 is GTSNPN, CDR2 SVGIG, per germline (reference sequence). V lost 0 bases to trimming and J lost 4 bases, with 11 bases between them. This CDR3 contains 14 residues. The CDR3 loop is CAWSVGGAPDTQYF. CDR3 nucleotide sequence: TGTGCCTGGAGTGTAGGCGGAGCCCCAGATACGCAGTATTTT.

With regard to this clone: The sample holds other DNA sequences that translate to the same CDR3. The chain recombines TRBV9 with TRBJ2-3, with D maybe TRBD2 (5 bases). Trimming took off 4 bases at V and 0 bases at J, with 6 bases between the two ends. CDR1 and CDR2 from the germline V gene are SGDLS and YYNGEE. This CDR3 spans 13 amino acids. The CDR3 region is CASSPGSTDTQYF. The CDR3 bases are TGTGCCAGCAGCCCGGGGAGCACAGATACGCAGTATTTT.

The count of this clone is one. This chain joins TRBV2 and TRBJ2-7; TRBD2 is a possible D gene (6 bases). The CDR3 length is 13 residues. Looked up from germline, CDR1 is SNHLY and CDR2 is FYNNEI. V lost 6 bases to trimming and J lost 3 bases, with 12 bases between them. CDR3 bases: TGTGCCAGCAGGGGGGAGGTTGTCTACGAGCAGTACTTC. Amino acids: CASRGEVVYEQYF.